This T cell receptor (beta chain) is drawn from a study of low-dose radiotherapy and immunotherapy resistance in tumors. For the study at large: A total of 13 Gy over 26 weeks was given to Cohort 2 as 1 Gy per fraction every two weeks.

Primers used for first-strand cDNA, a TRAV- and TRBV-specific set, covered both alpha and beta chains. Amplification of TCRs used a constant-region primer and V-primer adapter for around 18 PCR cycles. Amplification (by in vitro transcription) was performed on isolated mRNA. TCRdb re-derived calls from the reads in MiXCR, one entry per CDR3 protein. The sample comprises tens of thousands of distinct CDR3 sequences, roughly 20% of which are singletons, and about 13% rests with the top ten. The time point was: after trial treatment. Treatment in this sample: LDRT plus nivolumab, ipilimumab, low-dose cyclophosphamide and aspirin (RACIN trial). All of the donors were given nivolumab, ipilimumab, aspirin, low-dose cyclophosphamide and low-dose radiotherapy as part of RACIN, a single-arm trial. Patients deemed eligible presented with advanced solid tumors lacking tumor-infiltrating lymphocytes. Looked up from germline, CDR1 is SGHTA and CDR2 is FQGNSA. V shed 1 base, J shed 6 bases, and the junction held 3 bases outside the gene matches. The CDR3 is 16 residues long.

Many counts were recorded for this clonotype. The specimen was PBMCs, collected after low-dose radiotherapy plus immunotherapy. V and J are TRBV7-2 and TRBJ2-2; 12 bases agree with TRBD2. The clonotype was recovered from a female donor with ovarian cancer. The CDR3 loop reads CASSLVPSGRAGELFF. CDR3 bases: TGTGCCAGCAGCTTAGTCCCTAGCGGGAGGGCCGGGGAGCTGTTTTTT.